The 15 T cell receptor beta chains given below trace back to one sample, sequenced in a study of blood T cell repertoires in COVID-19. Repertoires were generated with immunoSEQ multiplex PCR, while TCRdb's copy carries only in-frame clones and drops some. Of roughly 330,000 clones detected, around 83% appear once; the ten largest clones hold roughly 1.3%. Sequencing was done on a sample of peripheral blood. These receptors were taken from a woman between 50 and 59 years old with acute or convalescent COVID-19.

The CDR3 protein is CASSPTLGAGGTEAFF. CDR3 bases: TGTGCCAGCAGCCCGACTTTGGGGGCCGGAGGCACTGAAGCTTTCTTT. The chain joins TRBV7-3 to TRBJ1-1, with D possibly TRBD1 on 6 matching bases. Germline-derived CDR1 and CDR2 are SGHTA and FQGTGA. This CDR3 has 16 amino acids. The V end lost 5 bases, the J end lost 4 bases, and 20 bases lay between the germline ends.

The CDR3 sequence is CASGRTGPSYEQYF. In DNA, the CDR3 is TGTGCTAGTGGCCGAACAGGGCCTTCCTACGAGCAGTACTTC. The chain employs TRBV12-5 and TRBJ2-7; D may be TRBD1 (6 bases). This CDR3 comprises 14 residues. Germline V gene lookup returns CDR1 LGHNT and CDR2 FRNRAP. V was cut by 6 bases and J by 1 base, with 13 bases left in between.

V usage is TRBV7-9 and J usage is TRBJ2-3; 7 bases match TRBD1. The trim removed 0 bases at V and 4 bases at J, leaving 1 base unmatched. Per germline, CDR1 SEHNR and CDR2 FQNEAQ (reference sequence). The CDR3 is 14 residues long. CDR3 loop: CASSLAGGADTQYF. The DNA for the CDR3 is TGTGCCAGCAGCTTAGCAGGGGGCGCAGATACGCAGTATTTT.

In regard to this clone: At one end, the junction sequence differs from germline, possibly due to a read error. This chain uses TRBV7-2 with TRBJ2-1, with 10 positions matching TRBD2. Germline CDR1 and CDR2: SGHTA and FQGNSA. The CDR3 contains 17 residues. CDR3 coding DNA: TGTGCCAGCAGCTTTCTAGCGGGAGCCCCCGCCTATAATGAGCAGTTCTTC. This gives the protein CASSFLAGAPAYNEQFF. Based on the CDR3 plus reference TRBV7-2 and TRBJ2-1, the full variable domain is GAGVSQSPSNKVTEKGKDVELRCDPISGHTALYWYRQSLGQGLEFLIYFQGNSAPDKSGLPSDRFSAERTGGSVSTLTIQRTQQEDSAVYLCASSFLAGAPAYNEQFFGPGTRLTVL.

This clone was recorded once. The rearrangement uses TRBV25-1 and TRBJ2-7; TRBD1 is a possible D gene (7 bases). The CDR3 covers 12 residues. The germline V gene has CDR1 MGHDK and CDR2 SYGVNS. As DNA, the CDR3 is TGTGCTCGCAGGGGGGTGGACTACGAGCAGTACTTC. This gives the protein CARRGVDYEQYF.

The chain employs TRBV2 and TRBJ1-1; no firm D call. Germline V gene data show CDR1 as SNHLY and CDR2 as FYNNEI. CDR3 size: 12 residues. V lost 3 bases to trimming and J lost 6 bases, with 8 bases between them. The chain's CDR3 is CASSDQVAEAFF. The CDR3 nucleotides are TGTGCCAGCAGTGACCAGGTCGCTGAAGCTTTCTTT.

The CDR3 loop reads CASSLVSPTDTQYF. The CDR3, as DNA: TGTGCCAGCAGCTTAGTTAGTCCGACAGATACGCAGTATTTT. This chain connects TRBV7-7 to TRBJ2-3; D gene ambiguous. The CDR3 loop spans 14 amino acids. The germline V and J ends were trimmed by 1 base and 3 bases, with 8 bases remaining between them. In germline, CDR1 is SSHAT, CDR2 FNYEAQ (reference sequence).

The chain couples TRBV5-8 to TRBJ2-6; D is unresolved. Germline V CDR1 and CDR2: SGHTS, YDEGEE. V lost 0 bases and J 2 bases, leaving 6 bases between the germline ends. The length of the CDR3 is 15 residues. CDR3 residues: CASSLDRAGANVLTF. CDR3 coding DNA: TGTGCCAGCAGCTTGGACCGGGCTGGGGCCAACGTCCTGACTTTC.

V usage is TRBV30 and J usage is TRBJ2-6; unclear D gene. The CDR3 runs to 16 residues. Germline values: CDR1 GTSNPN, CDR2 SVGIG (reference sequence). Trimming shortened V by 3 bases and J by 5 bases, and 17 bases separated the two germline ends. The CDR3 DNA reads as TGTGCCTGGAGGCCGATGAACAACCCGAGGGCCAACGTCCTGACTTTC. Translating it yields CAWRPMNNPRANVLTF. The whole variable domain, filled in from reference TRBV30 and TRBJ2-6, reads SQTIHQWPATLVQPVGSPLSLECTVEGTSNPNLYWYRQAAGRGLQLLFYSVGIGQISSEVPQNLSASRPQDRQFILSSKKLLLSDSGFYLCAWRPMNNPRANVLTFGAGSRLTVL.

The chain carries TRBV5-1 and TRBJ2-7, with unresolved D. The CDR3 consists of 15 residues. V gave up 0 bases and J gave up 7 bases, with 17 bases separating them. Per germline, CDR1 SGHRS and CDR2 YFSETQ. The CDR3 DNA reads TGCGCCAGCAGCTTGGGGGCAGTTTCGGCGTGGGAGCAGTACTTC. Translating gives CASSLGAVSAWEQYF.

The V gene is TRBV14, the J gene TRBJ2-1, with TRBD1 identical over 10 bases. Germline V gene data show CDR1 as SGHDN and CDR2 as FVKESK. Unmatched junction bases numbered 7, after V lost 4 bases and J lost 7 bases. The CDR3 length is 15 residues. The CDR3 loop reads CASSPRQGALNEQFF. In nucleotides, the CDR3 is TGTGCCAGCAGCCCGCGACAGGGGGCGCTTAATGAGCAGTTCTTC.

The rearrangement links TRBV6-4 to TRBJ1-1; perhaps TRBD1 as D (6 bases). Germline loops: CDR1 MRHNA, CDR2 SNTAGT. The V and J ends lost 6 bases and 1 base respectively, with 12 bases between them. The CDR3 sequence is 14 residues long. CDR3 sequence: CASREKGQNTEAFF. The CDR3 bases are TGTGCCAGCAGGGAAAAGGGACAGAACACTGAAGCTTTCTTT.

CDR3 DNA: TGTGCCAGCAGCGTCCGGGACAGGTCCTACTACGAGCAGTACTTC. Amino acids: CASSVRDRSYYEQYF. This chain uses TRBV7-8 with TRBJ2-7; 8 bases align to TRBD1. Losses at the gene ends were 5 bases for V and 3 bases for J; bases not matched to a gene: 9. This CDR3 is built from 15 residues. CDR1 and CDR2 (germline): SGHVS, FQNEAQ.

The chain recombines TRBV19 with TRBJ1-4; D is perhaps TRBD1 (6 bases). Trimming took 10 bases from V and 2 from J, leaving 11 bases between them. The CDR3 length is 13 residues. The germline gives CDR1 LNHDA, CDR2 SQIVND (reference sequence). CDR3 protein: CATTGFTNEKLFF. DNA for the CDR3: TGTGCCACTACAGGGTTCACTAATGAAAAACTGTTTTTT.

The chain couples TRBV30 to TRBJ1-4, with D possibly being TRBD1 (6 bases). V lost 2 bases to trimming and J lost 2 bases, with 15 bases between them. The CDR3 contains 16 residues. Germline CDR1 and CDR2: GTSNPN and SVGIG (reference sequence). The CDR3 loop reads CAWSNVRGGTNEKLFF. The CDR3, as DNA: TGTGCCTGGAGTAACGTCAGGGGTGGGACTAATGAAAAACTGTTTTTT.